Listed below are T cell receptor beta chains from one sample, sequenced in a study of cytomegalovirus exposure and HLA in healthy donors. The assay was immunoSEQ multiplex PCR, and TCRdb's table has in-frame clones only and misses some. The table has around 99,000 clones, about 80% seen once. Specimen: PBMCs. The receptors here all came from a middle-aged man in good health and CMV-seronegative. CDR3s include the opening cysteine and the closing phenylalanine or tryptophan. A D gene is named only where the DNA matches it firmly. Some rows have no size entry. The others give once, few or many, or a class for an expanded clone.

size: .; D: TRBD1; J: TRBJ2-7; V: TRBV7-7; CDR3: CASSLDRATEQYF; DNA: TGTGCTAGCAGCCTTGACAGGGCTACCGAGCAGTACTTC
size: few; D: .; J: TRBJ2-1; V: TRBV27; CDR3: CASSGQPHREKGEFF; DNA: TGTGCCAGCAGCGGCCAACCTCACAGGGAAAAGGGGGAGTTCTTC
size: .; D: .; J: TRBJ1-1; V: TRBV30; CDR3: CAWSVSRGTEAFF; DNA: TGTGCCTGGAGTGTATCCAGAGGCACTGAAGCTTTCTTT
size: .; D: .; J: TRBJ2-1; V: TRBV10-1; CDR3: CASSEFSYNEQFF; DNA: TGCGCCAGCAGTGAGTTTAGCTACAATGAGCAGTTCTTC
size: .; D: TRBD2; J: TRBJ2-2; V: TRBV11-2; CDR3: CASSLRLAGVTGELFF; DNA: TGTGCCAGCAGCTTAAGACTAGCGGGGGTTACCGGGGAGCTGTTTTTT
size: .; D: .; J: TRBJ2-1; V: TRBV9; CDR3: CASSPRTVLNNEQFF; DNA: TGTGCCAGCAGCCCCCGGACAGTACTTAACAATGAGCAGTTCTTC
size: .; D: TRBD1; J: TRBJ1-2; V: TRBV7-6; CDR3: CASSLPTGGGDGYTF; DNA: TGTGCCAGCAGCTTACCGACAGGGGGGGGAGATGGCTACACCTTC
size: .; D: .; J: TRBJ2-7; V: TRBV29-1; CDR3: CSAGSVYEQYF; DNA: TGCAGCGCGGGGTCCGTCTACGAGCAGTACTTC
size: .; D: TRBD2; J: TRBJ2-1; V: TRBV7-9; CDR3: CASSLGGGVVNEQFF; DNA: TGTGCCAGCAGCTTAGGGGGAGGGGTAGTAAATGAGCAGTTCTTC
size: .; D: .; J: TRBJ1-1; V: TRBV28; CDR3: CASLRGWENTEAFF; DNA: TGTGCCAGCCTCCGGGGATGGGAGAACACTGAAGCTTTCTTT
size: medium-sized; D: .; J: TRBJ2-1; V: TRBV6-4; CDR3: CASSAGSYNEQFF; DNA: TGTGCCAGCAGTGCGGGCTCCTACAATGAGCAGTTCTTC
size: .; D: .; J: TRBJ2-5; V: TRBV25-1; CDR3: CASSGSLQTQYF; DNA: TGTGCCAGCAGTGGCTCCCTACAGACCCAGTACTTC
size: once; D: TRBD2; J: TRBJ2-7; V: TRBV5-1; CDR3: CASSPWSGLGNEQYF; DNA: TGCGCCAGCAGCCCTTGGAGTGGACTAGGTAACGAGCAGTACTTC
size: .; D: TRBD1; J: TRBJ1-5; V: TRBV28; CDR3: CASRPQGGAQPQHF; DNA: TGTGCCAGCAGACCCCAAGGGGGCGCTCAGCCCCAGCATTTT
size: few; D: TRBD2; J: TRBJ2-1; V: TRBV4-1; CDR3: CASSQAAGAYNEQFF; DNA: TGCGCCAGCAGCCAAGCAGCGGGAGCCTACAATGAGCAGTTCTTC
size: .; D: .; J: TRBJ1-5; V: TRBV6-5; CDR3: CASSYSTVSNQPQHF; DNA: TGTGCCAGCAGTTACTCAACAGTCAGCAATCAGCCCCAGCATTTT
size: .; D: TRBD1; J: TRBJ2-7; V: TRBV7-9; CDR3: CASSVTGPRDEQYF; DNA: TGTGCCAGCAGCGTGACAGGGCCTAGAGACGAGCAGTACTTC
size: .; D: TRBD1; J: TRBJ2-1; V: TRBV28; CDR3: CASSPIKGQISYNEQFF; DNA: TGTGCCAGCAGCCCGATAAAGGGACAGATCTCCTACAATGAGCAGTTCTTC
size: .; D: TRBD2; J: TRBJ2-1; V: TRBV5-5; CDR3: CASSLVSGRASGEQFF; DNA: TGTGCCAGCAGCTTGGTTAGCGGGAGGGCCTCGGGTGAGCAGTTCTTC
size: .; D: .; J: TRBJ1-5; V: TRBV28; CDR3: CASSTSTAYNQPQHF; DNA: TGTGCCAGTAGCACATCGACAGCGTACAATCAGCCCCAGCATTTT